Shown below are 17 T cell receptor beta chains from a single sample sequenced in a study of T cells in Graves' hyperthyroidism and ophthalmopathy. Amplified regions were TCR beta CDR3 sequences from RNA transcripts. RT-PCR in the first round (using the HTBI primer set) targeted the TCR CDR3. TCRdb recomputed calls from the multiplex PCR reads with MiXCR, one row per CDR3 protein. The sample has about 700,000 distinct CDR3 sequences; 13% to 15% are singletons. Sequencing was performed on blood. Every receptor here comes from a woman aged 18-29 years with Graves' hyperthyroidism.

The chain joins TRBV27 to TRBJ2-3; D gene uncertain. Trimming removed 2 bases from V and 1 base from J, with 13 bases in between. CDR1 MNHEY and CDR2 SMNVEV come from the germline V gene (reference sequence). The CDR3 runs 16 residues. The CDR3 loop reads CASSLRPPGGTDTQYF. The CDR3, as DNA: TGTGCCAGCAGTTTAAGGCCACCTGGGGGCACAGATACGCAGTATTTT.

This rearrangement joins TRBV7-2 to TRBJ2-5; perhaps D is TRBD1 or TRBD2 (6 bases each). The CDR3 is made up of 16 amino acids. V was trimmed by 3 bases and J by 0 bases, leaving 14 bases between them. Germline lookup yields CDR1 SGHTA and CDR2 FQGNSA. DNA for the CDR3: TGTGCCAGCAGCTTCTATACAGGGAGGTACCAAGAGACCCAGTACTTC. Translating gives CASSFYTGRYQETQYF.

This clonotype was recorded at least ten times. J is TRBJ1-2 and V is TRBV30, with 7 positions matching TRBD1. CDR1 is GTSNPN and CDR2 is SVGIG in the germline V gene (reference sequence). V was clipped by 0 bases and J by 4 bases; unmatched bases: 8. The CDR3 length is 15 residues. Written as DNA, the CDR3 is TGTGCCTGGAGTGTAGGGGGCGGCAGAACCTATGGCTACACCTTC. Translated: CAWSVGGGRTYGYTF. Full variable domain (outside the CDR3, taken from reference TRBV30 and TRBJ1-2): SQTIHQWPATLVQPVGSPLSLECTVEGTSNPNLYWYRQAAGRGLQLLFYSVGIGQISSEVPQNLSASRPQDRQFILSSKKLLLSDSGFYLCAWSVGGGRTYGYTFGSGTRLTVV.

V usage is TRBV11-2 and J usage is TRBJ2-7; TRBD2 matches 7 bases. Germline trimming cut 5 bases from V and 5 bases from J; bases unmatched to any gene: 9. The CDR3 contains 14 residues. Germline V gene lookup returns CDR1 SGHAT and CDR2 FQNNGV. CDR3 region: CASSVYGGSDEQYF. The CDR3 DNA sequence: TGTGCCAGCAGCGTTTATGGCGGGAGTGACGAGCAGTACTTC.

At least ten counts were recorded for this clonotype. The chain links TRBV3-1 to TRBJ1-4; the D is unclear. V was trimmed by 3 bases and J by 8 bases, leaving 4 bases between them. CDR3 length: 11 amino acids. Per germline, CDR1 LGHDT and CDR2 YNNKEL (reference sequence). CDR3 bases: TGTGCCAGCAGCCAGGGGGAAAAACTGTTTTTT. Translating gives CASSQGEKLFF.

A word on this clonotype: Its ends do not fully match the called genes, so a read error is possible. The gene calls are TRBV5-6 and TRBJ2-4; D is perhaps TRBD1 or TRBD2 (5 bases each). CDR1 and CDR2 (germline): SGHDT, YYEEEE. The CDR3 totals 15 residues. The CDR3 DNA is TGTGCCAGCAACCGGTTGTATGGGGGAAAAACCATTCAGTACTTC. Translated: CASNRLYGGKTIQYF. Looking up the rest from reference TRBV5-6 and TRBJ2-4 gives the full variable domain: DAGVTQSPTHLIKTRGQQVTLRCSPKSGHDTVSWYQQALGQGPQFIFQYYEEEERQRGNFPDRFSGHQFPNYSSELNVNALLLGDSALYLCASNRLYGGKTIQYFGAGTRLSVL.

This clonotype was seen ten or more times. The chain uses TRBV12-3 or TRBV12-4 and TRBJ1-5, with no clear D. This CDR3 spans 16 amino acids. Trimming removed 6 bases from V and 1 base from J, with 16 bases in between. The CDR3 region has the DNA TGTGCCAGCAGCCCGGCCTCGACTCTGAGCAATCAGCCCCAGCATTTT. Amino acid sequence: CASSPASTLSNQPQHF.

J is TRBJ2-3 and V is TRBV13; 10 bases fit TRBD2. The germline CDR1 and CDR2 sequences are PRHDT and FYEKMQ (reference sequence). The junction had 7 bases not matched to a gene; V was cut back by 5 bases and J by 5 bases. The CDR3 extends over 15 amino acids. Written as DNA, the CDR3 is TGTGCCAGCAGCATCAGCGGGAGGGCCTTAGATACGCAGTATTTT. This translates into CASSISGRALDTQYF. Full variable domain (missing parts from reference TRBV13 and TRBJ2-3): AAGVIQSPRHLIKEKRETATLKCYPIPRHDTVYWYQQGPGQDPQFLISFYEKMQSDKGSIPDRFSAQQFSDYHSELNMSSLELGDSALYFCASSISGRALDTQYFGPGTRLTVL.

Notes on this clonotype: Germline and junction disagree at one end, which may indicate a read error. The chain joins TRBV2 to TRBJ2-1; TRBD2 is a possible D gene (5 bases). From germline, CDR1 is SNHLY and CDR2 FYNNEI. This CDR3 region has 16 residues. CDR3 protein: CAGSSSTSGSYNEQFF. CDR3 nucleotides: TGTGCCGGCAGTTCATCGACAAGCGGCTCCTACAATGAGCAGTTCTTC.

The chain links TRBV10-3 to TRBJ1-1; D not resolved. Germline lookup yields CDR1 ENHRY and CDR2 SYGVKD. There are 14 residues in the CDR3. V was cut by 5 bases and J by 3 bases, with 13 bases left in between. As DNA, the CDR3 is TGTGCCATCAGTATACAGAGTAGGGACACTGAAGCTTTCTTT. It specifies CAISIQSRDTEAFF.

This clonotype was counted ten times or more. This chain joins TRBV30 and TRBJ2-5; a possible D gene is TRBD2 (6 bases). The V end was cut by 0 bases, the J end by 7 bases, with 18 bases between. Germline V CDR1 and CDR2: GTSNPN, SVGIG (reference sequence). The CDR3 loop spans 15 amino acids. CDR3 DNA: TGTGCCTGGAGTGTACAGTTGCGGGAACGTGGGACCCAGTACTTC. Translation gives CAWSVQLRERGTQYF.

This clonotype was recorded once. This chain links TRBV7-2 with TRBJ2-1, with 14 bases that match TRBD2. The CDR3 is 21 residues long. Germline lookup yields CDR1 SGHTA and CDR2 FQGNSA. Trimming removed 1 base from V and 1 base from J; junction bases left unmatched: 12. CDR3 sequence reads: CASSLVLRGLAGARSYNEQFF. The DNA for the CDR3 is TGTGCCAGCAGCTTAGTTTTGAGGGGACTAGCGGGAGCTAGGTCCTACAATGAGCAGTTCTTC.

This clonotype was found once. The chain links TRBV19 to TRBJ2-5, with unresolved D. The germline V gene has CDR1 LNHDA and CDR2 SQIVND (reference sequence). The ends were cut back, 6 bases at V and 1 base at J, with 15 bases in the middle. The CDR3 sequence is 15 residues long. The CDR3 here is CASSPRRALQETQYF. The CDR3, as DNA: TGTGCCAGTAGCCCGAGACGGGCACTCCAAGAGACCCAGTACTTC.

CDR3 loop: CASSEFERISSYNEQFF. The CDR3 DNA reads as TGTGCCAGCAGTGAATTTGAAAGAATCAGCTCCTACAATGAGCAGTTCTTC. The rearrangement uses TRBV25-1 and TRBJ2-1; D gene uncertain. Germline V gives CDR1 MGHDK, CDR2 SYGVNS. The V end lost 1 base, the J end lost 0 bases, and 13 bases lay between the germline ends. CDR3 length: 17 amino acids.

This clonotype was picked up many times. CDR3 bases: TGTGCCAGCAGTTTCGGGGACAGATCTCCTTATGGCTACACCTTC. Its translation is CASSFGDRSPYGYTF. This rearrangement joins TRBV12-3 or TRBV12-4 to TRBJ1-2, with 7 bases that match TRBD1. This CDR3 spans 15 amino acids. J was trimmed by 5 bases and V by 3 bases; bases with no gene match: 9.

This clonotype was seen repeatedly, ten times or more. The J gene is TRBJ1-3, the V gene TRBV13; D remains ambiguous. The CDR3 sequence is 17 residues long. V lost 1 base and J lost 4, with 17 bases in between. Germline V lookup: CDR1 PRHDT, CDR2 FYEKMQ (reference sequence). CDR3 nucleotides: TGTGCCAGCAGCTTAGTCGCCCGTTGGACGGCCGGAAACACCATATATTTT. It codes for CASSLVARWTAGNTIYF. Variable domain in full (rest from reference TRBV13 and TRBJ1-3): AAGVIQSPRHLIKEKRETATLKCYPIPRHDTVYWYQQGPGQDPQFLISFYEKMQSDKGSIPDRFSAQQFSDYHSELNMSSLELGDSALYFCASSLVARWTAGNTIYFGEGSWLTVV.

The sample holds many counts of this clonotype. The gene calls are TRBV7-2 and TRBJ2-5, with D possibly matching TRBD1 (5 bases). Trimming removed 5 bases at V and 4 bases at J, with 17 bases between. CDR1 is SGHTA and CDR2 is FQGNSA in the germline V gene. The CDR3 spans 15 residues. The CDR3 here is CASSPPRAGLETQYF. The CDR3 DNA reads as TGTGCCAGCAGCCCACCCCGAGCAGGGCTAGAGACCCAGTACTTC.